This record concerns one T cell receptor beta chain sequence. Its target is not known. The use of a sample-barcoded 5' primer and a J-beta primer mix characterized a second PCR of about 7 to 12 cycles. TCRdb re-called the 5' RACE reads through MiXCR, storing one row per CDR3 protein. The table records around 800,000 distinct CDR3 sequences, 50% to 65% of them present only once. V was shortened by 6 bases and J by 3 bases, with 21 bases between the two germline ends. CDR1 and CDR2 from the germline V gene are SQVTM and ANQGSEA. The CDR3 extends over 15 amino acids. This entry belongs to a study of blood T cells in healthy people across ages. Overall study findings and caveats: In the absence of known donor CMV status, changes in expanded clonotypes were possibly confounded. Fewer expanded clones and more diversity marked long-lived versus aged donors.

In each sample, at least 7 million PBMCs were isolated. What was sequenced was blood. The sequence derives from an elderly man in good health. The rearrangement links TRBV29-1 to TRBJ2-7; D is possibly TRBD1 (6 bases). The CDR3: CSVLTLVDRYYEQYF. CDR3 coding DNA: TGCAGCGTCCTCACCCTGGTGGACAGATACTACGAGCAGTACTTC.